The clone carrying this TCR beta chain appeared a few times. This record comes from a study of T cells after yellow fever vaccination. CDR1 and CDR2 (germline): SGHTA, FQGNSA. This CDR3 contains 14 residues. After removal of 3 bases from V and 8 bases from J, the junction contained 9 bases not matched to a gene. TCRdb itself ran the 5' RACE reads through MiXCR, one entry per CDR3 protein. The sample shows a few hundred thousand distinct CDR3 sequences, 18% of them seen only once. The sequence was collected from a man aged 18 to 30 who received the YFV17D yellow fever vaccine. V usage is TRBV7-2 and J usage is TRBJ1-2; 7 nucleotides align to TRBD1. The sample consisted of PBMCs, taken before the yellow fever booster vaccination. The CDR3 region is CASSLGVGGYGYTF. In nucleotides, the CDR3 is TGTGCCAGCAGCTTGGGGGTAGGGGGCTACGGCTACACCTTC.